A selection of T cell receptor beta chains follows, all from one sample in a study of graft-versus-host responses after intestinal transplantation. The assay was immunoSEQ multiplex PCR, and TCRdb's table has in-frame clones only and misses some. The sample consists of roughly 56,000 clones, around 90% of them appearing once. The specimen comprised PBMCs, sampled around 120 days after intestinal transplantation. Receptors originate from a human patient who received an intestinal transplant, so some T cells may come from the graft donor. The CDR3 runs from the conserved cysteine through the conserved F or W.

J,V,CDR3
TRBJ2-5,TRBV11-2,CASSLGLAETQYF
TRBJ2-2,TRBV19,CASSWSGELFF
TRBJ2-1,TRBV28,CASTGTGFYNEQFF
TRBJ2-1,TRBV11-1,CASSLVPGPQFF
TRBJ2-3,TRBV27,CASSFLAGGGYPIGTDTQYF
TRBJ1-2,TRBV5-1,CASSLSGGSYGYTF
TRBJ2-5,TRBV2,CASSGQPQQETQYF
TRBJ2-7,TRBV7-9,CASSTSGGYYEQYF
TRBJ2-5,TRBV20-1,CSARDLETQYF
TRBJ2-1,TRBV18,CASSPPRDDEQFF
TRBJ2-5,TRBV27,CAIGRYQETQYF
TRBJ2-7,TRBV2,CASSEAGTGVTYEQYF
TRBJ2-7,TRBV7-8,CASSPVVPSDYEQYF
TRBJ1-2,TRBV10-2,CASRTDSYGYTF
TRBJ1-1,TRBV7-9,CASSRTVLATEAFF
TRBJ2-7,TRBV5-6,CASSPAGFGEAYEQYF
TRBJ2-1,TRBV14,CASSQRLAGVGNEQFF
TRBJ1-4,TRBV2,CASIYRGQGDEKLFF
TRBJ1-4,TRBV5-6,CASSLVGRDEKLFF
TRBJ2-3,TRBV5-1,CASSLGDTQYF
TRBJ2-7,TRBV2,CAFQTVTSGISYEQYF
TRBJ2-1,TRBV6-5,CASSYVASGSGNEQFF
TRBJ2-3,TRBV7-9,CASSLALTDTQYF